This TCR beta chain was retrieved from a study of blood T cell repertoires in COVID-19. Study background: Both acute and convalescent COVID-19 samples were obtained from the United States, Italy and Spain. The analysed material was cDNA or gDNA that came from T cells, B-cell-depleted T cells, or PBMCs.

As processed by the authors: Estimation of nucleated cell counts relied on the amplification of reference gene primers. TCRdb's copy holds only in-frame clones and misses some; the assay was immunoSEQ multiplex PCR. V, J and clone size are those of that table, while D and trimming were read from the DNA. This sample carries 40,000 to 55,000 clones, 70% to 90% of them seen once, and the ten largest clones take 3% to 3.5%. Germline V gives CDR1 SGHRS, CDR2 YFSETQ. This CDR3 region has 14 residues. The junction had 6 bases not matched to a gene; V was cut back by 3 bases and J by 8 bases. The sequence was collected from a man in his fifties or sixties with active COVID-19. V and J are TRBV5-1 and TRBJ2-2; 8 nucleotides line up with TRBD1. Sequencing was carried out using peripheral blood. The CDR3 coding sequence is TGCGCCAGCAGCTACGGGACAGGAGGAGGGGAGCTGTTTTTT. Protein: CASSYGTGGGELFF.